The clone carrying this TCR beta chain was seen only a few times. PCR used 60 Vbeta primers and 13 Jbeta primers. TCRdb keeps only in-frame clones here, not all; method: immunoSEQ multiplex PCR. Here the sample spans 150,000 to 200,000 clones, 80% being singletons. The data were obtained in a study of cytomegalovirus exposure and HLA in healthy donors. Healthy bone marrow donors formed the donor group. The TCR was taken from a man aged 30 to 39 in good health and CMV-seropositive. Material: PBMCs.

CDR3 coding DNA: TGTGCCAGCAGCGTCTCAGGGGGAGGTGGCTACACCTTC. Translating it yields CASSVSGGGGYTF. The chain is built from TRBV9 and TRBJ1-2, with TRBD1 matching 7 bases. The CDR3 totals 13 residues. V dropped 2 bases and J dropped 7; count of bases not matched to a gene: 5. Germline V lookup: CDR1 SGDLS, CDR2 YYNGEE. Full variable domain (remainder filled in from reference TRBV9 and TRBJ1-2): DSGVTQTPKHLITATGQRVTLRCSPRSGDLSVYWYQQSLDQGLQFLIQYYNGEERAKGNILERFSAQQFPDLHSELNLSSLELGDSALYFCASSVSGGGGYTFGSGTRLTVV.